This TCR beta chain came from a study of blood T cells in healthy people across ages. Study details: Per two T cells, about one barcoded beta molecule was captured through template switching.

Drawing of peripheral blood yielded roughly 10 milliliters from each donor. In each sample, at least 6 million PBMCs were isolated. Primers used in a second PCR of about 7 to 12 cycles were a sample-barcoded 5' primer and a J-beta primer mix. Using its own MiXCR run on the 5' RACE reads, TCRdb lists one record per CDR3 protein. The data contain hundreds of thousands of distinct CDR3 sequences, roughly 31% of them singletons. V was trimmed by 0 bases and J by 6 bases, leaving 11 bases between them. The CDR3 contains 14 residues. This clonotype has a count of ten or more. This chain uses TRBV12-3 or TRBV12-4 with TRBJ2-5; the D gene is possibly TRBD2 (6 bases). The material sequenced was blood. The clonotype was recovered from a woman aged 80 or over in good health. The CDR3 DNA follows: TGTGCCAGCAGTTTAGCGGGGGGTATGAAGACCCAGTACTTC. This gives the protein CASSLAGGMKTQYF.